Listed below are T cell receptor beta chains from one sample, sequenced in a study of cytomegalovirus exposure and HLA in healthy donors. Assay: immunoSEQ multiplex PCR; the TCRdb copy retains only in-frame clones and omits some. The sample has more than 80,000 clones, about 78% seen once. Specimen: PBMCs. These receptors all stem from a man younger than 35 in good health and CMV-seropositive. The CDR3 runs from the conserved cysteine through the conserved F or W. Fields, in order: V gene, J gene, clone size, D gene, CDR3 protein, CDR3 DNA. A D gene is named only where the DNA matches it firmly. Rows may omit the clone size; those that give it use once, few, many or a size class.

>TRBV29-1|TRBJ1-2|few|TRBD1
CSVDQDRGRLNGYTF
TGCAGCGTTGATCAAGACAGGGGGCGGTTGAATGGCTACACCTTC
>TRBV14|TRBJ2-1|once|NA
CASSQERGREFYNEQFF
TGTGCCAGCAGCCAAGAAAGGGGACGGGAGTTCTACAATGAGCAGTTCTTC
>TRBV18|TRBJ2-7|once|TRBD2
CASTTGTSAYEQYF
TGTGCCAGCACGACCGGGACTAGCGCCTACGAGCAGTACTTC
>TRBV28|TRBJ1-1|NA|TRBD1
CASSRIQGAGNTEAFF
TGTGCCAGCAGTCGAATACAGGGGGCAGGGAACACTGAAGCTTTCTTT
>TRBV7-2|TRBJ2-4|NA|NA
CASSLRVAKNIQYF
TGTGCCAGCAGCTTGAGAGTAGCCAAAAACATTCAGTACTTC
>TRBV29-1|TRBJ2-1|NA|NA
CSVQWTSNEQFF
TGCAGCGTTCAATGGACTTCCAATGAGCAGTTCTTC
>TRBV29-1|TRBJ2-3|few|NA
CSVDSMDTQYF
TGCAGCGTCGACAGTATGGATACGCAGTATTTT
>TRBV5-1|TRBJ1-2|NA|TRBD1
CASSGGTDGYTF
TGCGCCAGCAGCGGCGGGACAGATGGCTACACCTTC
>TRBV4-1|TRBJ2-1|NA|TRBD1
CASSQDPNRGSYNEQFF
TGCGCCAGCAGCCAAGATCCGAACAGGGGCTCCTACAATGAGCAGTTCTTC
>TRBV7-3|TRBJ2-1|NA|NA
CASSLDGQYNEQFF
TGTGCCAGCAGCTTAGACGGACAGTACAATGAGCAGTTCTTC
>TRBV6-1|TRBJ1-5|once|NA
CASRAGAYSNQPQHF
TGTGCCAGCAGGGCGGGGGCTTATAGCAATCAGCCCCAGCATTTT
>TRBV27|TRBJ2-1|few|NA
CASSTGPSMEFF
TGTGCCAGCAGCACAGGCCCCTCGATGGAGTTCTTC
>TRBV4-1|TRBJ1-3|NA|TRBD1
CASSRQTGKGNTIYF
TGCGCCAGCAGCCGCCAGACAGGGAAAGGAAACACCATATATTTT
>TRBV19|TRBJ2-5|NA|NA
CASSSGFGQTQYF
TGTGCCAGTAGTAGCGGGTTCGGACAGACCCAGTACTTC
>TRBV29-1|TRBJ1-1|NA|TRBD1
CSVDRGPTEAFF
TGCAGCGTTGACAGGGGGCCCACTGAAGCTTTCTTT
>TRBV9|TRBJ2-7|NA|NA
CASSLGQSYEQYF
TGTGCCAGCAGCCTTGGACAGTCCTACGAGCAGTACTTC
>TRBV5-1|TRBJ1-1|NA|NA
CASAEEGRRAFF
TGCGCCAGTGCCGAGGAGGGCCGCAGGGCTTTCTTT
>TRBV5-1|TRBJ2-1|NA|NA
CASSSPSYNEQFF
TGCGCCAGCAGCTCCCCCAGCTACAATGAGCAGTTCTTC
>TRBV7-2|TRBJ1-2|NA|NA
CASSLAEGVYGYTF
TGTGCCAGCAGCTTAGCGGAAGGAGTCTATGGCTACACCTTC
>TRBV28|TRBJ1-5|few|NA
CASSFSGQPQHF
TGTGCCAGCAGTTTTTCAGGTCAGCCCCAGCATTTT
>TRBV5-1|TRBJ1-1|NA|NA
CASSHTGQVNTEAFF
TGCGCCAGCAGCCACACTGGGCAGGTTAACACTGAAGCTTTCTTT
>TRBV4-1|TRBJ2-7|NA|NA
CASSHRQNYEQYF
TGCGCCAGCAGCCACAGACAAAATTACGAGCAGTACTTC
>TRBV27|TRBJ2-2|NA|NA
CASRTPNTGELFF
TGTGCCAGCAGAACACCGAACACCGGGGAGCTGTTTTTT
>TRBV2|TRBJ2-7|NA|NA
CASTDPDRSSYEQYF
TGTGCCAGCACTGATCCTGACAGGAGCTCCTACGAGCAGTACTTC
>TRBV10-3|TRBJ2-2|few|NA
CAISDPRGRPGELFF
TGTGCCATCAGTGACCCGCGAGGGCGCCCCGGGGAGCTGTTTTTT
>TRBV28|TRBJ2-4|NA|TRBD1
CASSKPVRDRAQYF
TGTGCCAGCAGTAAGCCGGTCAGGGACAGGGCCCAGTACTTC
>TRBV28|TRBJ1-1|NA|TRBD1
CASSSRGLVAFF
TGTGCCAGCAGTTCAAGGGGGCTGGTAGCTTTCTTT
>TRBV2|TRBJ2-7|NA|TRBD2
CASSPLAVSSYEQYF
TGTGCCAGCAGCCCCCTAGCGGTTAGCTCCTACGAGCAGTACTTC
>TRBV5-1|TRBJ1-2|NA|NA
CASSPDNRAGGYTF
TGCGCCAGCAGCCCTGATAACAGGGCTGGCGGCTACACCTTC
>TRBV4-1|TRBJ2-1|NA|TRBD2
CASSNWDSGRLNEQFF
TGCGCCAGCAGCAACTGGGATAGCGGGAGGCTCAATGAGCAGTTCTTC
>TRBV5-6|TRBJ2-7|NA|TRBD1
CASSYPPGTASYEQYF
TGTGCCAGCAGCTACCCCCCCGGGACAGCCAGCTACGAGCAGTACTTC
>TRBV25-1|TRBJ1-1|NA|NA
CASNTFGGAFTEAFF
TGTGCCAGCAATACTTTTGGGGGGGCATTTACTGAAGCTTTCTTT
>TRBV19|TRBJ1-1|NA|NA
CASSMVGGAEAFF
TGTGCCAGTAGTATGGTGGGTGGAGCTGAAGCTTTCTTT
>TRBV5-1|TRBJ1-5|NA|TRBD1
CASSLTGGYNQPQHF
TGCGCCAGCAGCTTGACAGGGGGATACAATCAGCCCCAGCATTTT
>TRBV4-2|TRBJ1-1|NA|NA
CASSQDRRGNTEAFF
TGTGCCAGCAGCCAAGATCGGCGGGGAAACACTGAAGCTTTCTTT
>TRBV6-1|TRBJ1-1|few|NA
CASSATTGVRTEAFF
TGTGCCAGCAGTGCTACGACAGGAGTGAGGACTGAAGCTTTCTTT
>TRBV21-1|TRBJ1-4|few|NA
CASRPNWGANEKLFF
TGTGCCAGCAGACCTAACTGGGGGGCTAATGAAAAACTGTTTTTT
>TRBV4-1|TRBJ2-4|few|NA
CASSLLPQGVGAKNIQYF
TGCGCCAGCAGCCTTTTACCCCAGGGCGTTGGGGCCAAAAACATTCAGTACTTC
>TRBV5-6|TRBJ1-1|few|NA
CASSFGQTYTEAFF
TGTGCCAGCAGCTTTGGACAGACCTACACTGAAGCTTTCTTT
>TRBV9|TRBJ1-1|once|NA
CASSVIGGSEAFF
TGTGCCAGCAGCGTAATAGGAGGTTCAGAAGCTTTCTTT
>TRBV5-8|TRBJ2-5|NA|TRBD2
CASSPGLAGAETQYF
TGTGCCAGCAGCCCAGGACTAGCGGGAGCGGAGACCCAGTACTTC
>TRBV4-1|TRBJ2-7|once|NA
CASSQDSSGSTYEQYF
TGCGCCAGCAGCCAAGATAGCAGCGGGTCTACCTACGAGCAGTACTTC
>TRBV5-1|TRBJ2-7|NA|NA
CASSLFNEQYF
TGCGCCAGCAGCTTGTTCAACGAGCAGTACTTC
>TRBV4-1|TRBJ1-2|once|NA
CASSQDFGGVLYGYTF
TGCGCCAGCAGCCAAGATTTTGGAGGAGTTCTCTATGGCTACACCTTC
>TRBV4-2|TRBJ2-6|NA|NA
CASSQEGHYSGANVLTF
TGTGCCAGCAGCCAAGAGGGCCATTACTCTGGGGCCAACGTCCTGACTTTC
>TRBV9|TRBJ1-4|NA|TRBD1
CASSPRGMANEKLFF
TGTGCCAGCAGCCCCAGGGGGATGGCTAATGAAAAACTGTTTTTT
>TRBV19|TRBJ2-2|few|NA
CASRPTGGPGELFF
TGTGCCAGTCGCCCGACCGGGGGTCCTGGGGAGCTGTTTTTT
>TRBV6-1|TRBJ1-5|few|NA
CASSRAGVSQHF
TGTGCCAGCAGCCGGGCAGGGGTTTCCCAGCATTTT
>TRBV27|TRBJ2-3|once|NA
CASSHGGTDTQYF
TGTGCCAGCAGCCACGGGGGCACAGATACGCAGTATTTT
>TRBV7-6|TRBJ2-7|NA|NA
CASSGLAEEQYF
TGTGCCAGCAGCGGCTTAGCGGAGGAGCAGTACTTC
>TRBV25-1|TRBJ1-6|few|TRBD1
CASSGTGVNSPLHF
TGTGCCAGCAGTGGGACAGGGGTGAATTCACCCCTCCACTTT
>TRBV28|TRBJ1-2|NA|NA
CASSHFGLAADNYGYTF
TGTGCCAGCAGCCATTTCGGTTTGGCGGCAGATAACTATGGCTACACCTTC
>TRBV18|TRBJ2-1|NA|TRBD1
CASSPAGTAYNEQFF
TGTGCCAGCTCGCCCGCCGGGACAGCTTACAATGAGCAGTTCTTC
>TRBV27|TRBJ1-2|NA|TRBD1
CASSNRDSRGYTF
TGTGCCAGCAGTAACCGGGACAGTCGGGGCTACACCTTC
>TRBV7-2|TRBJ2-2|NA|TRBD2
CASSSLAGEGTGELFF
TGTGCCAGCAGCTCCTTAGCGGGAGAAGGCACCGGGGAGCTGTTTTTT
>TRBV25-1|TRBJ2-7|NA|TRBD2
CASSDLAGDFYEQYF
TGTGCCAGCAGTGATCTAGCGGGAGATTTTTACGAGCAGTACTTC
>TRBV9|TRBJ2-3|NA|NA
CASSTDIGAGTQYF
TGTGCCAGCAGCACAGACATTGGAGCGGGTACGCAGTATTTT